A selection of T cell receptor beta chains follows, all from one sample in a study of cytomegalovirus exposure and HLA in healthy donors. Assay: immunoSEQ multiplex PCR; the TCRdb copy retains only in-frame clones and omits some. Here the sample spans about 110,000 clones, around three quarters being singletons. The sample was PBMCs. The receptor source for this set is a woman aged 18-35 years in good health and CMV-seropositive. Each CDR3 is given with its conserved first and last residue. A D gene is named only where the DNA matches it firmly. Size is omitted from some rows. Given values are once, few, many or a class for expanded clones.

TRBV18	TRBD2	-	TRBJ2-7	CASSPPVLAGYEQYF	TGTGCCAGCTCACCACCGGTCCTAGCGGGCTACGAGCAGTACTTC
TRBV30	-	-	TRBJ2-1	CAWTLYNEQFF	TGTGCCTGGACTTTATACAATGAGCAGTTCTTC
TRBV5-1	-	-	TRBJ2-7	CASSYRQLPGYEQYF	TGCGCCAGCAGCTACCGACAGTTACCGGGCTACGAGCAGTACTTC
TRBV9	-	-	TRBJ2-7	CASSVDSAQNRYEQYF	TGTGCCAGCAGCGTAGACAGTGCCCAAAACCGCTACGAGCAGTACTTC
TRBV18	-	-	TRBJ1-5	CASSPLGGWGNQPQHF	TGTGCCAGCTCACCATTGGGGGGGTGGGGCAATCAGCCCCAGCATTTT
TRBV27	TRBD1	few	TRBJ2-7	CASSFRQGPYEQYF	TGTGCCAGCAGTTTTAGACAGGGCCCCTACGAGCAGTACTTC
TRBV19	-	-	TRBJ1-3	CASRRDSGSGNTIYF	TGTGCCAGTAGGAGGGACTCCGGCTCTGGAAACACCATATATTTT
TRBV10-1	-	-	TRBJ1-5	CASSESLYQPQHF	TGCGCCAGCAGTGAGTCTCTTTATCAGCCCCAGCATTTT
TRBV10-3	-	-	TRBJ1-1	CAIQGLWNTEAFF	TGTGCCATCCAGGGCTTATGGAACACTGAAGCTTTCTTT
TRBV7-2	TRBD1	-	TRBJ1-2	CASSPAGQGSGYTF	TGTGCCAGCAGCCCCGCGGGACAGGGATCTGGCTACACCTTC
TRBV11-2	-	once	TRBJ2-1	CASSLISEQFF	TGTGCCAGCAGCTTAATCTCCGAGCAGTTCTTC
TRBV5-1	-	-	TRBJ1-1	CASSLVQEMNTEAFF	TGCGCCAGCAGCTTGGTTCAGGAAATGAACACTGAAGCTTTCTTT
TRBV19	TRBD1	-	TRBJ2-5	CASSIWPGGTETQYF	TGTGCCAGTAGTATTTGGCCAGGGGGCACGGAGACCCAGTACTTC
TRBV27	TRBD2	once	TRBJ2-7	CASSSTGTSGYEQYF	TGTGCCAGCAGTTCGACAGGGACTAGCGGCTACGAGCAGTACTTC
TRBV5-1	TRBD2	-	TRBJ2-3	CASSGTSPGDTQYF	TGCGCCAGCAGCGGGACTAGTCCCGGAGATACGCAGTATTTT
TRBV9	-	-	TRBJ1-2	CASSFLPWRDGYTF	TGTGCCAGCAGCTTCCTCCCGTGGAGGGATGGCTACACCTTC
TRBV4-1	-	-	TRBJ1-5	CASSQEAASNQPQHF	TGCGCCAGCAGCCAAGAAGCGGCTAGCAATCAGCCCCAGCATTTT
TRBV27	TRBD2	once	TRBJ2-7	CASRGGGLYEQYF	TGTGCCAGCCGTGGGGGGGGTCTTTACGAGCAGTACTTC
TRBV7-5	-	-	TRBJ2-7	CASGLAASYEQYF	TGTGCCAGTGGACTAGCGGCATCCTACGAGCAGTACTTC
TRBV2	-	-	TRBJ1-2	CASSERGNYGYTF	TGTGCCAGCAGTGAACGGGGAAACTATGGCTACACCTTC
TRBV5-1	-	-	TRBJ2-5	CASSPDMTQETQYF	TGCGCCAGCAGCCCAGACATGACCCAAGAGACCCAGTACTTC
TRBV6-5	-	-	TRBJ1-5	CASSYSWQGNQPQHF	TGTGCCAGCAGTTACTCATGGCAGGGGAATCAGCCCCAGCATTTT
TRBV5-1	TRBD2	-	TRBJ2-1	CASSQGGSWYEQFF	TGCGCCAGCAGCCAGGGCGGGAGCTGGTATGAGCAGTTCTTC
TRBV5-1	-	-	TRBJ2-7	CASSSDISYEQYF	TGCGCCAGCAGCTCGGACATCTCCTACGAGCAGTACTTC
TRBV6-5	TRBD1	-	TRBJ2-5	CASSPGQVPRYF	TGTGCCAGCAGCCCGGGACAGGTACCTCGGTACTTC
TRBV5-1	-	-	TRBJ2-3	CASILGGSTDTQYF	TGCGCCAGCATCCTTGGCGGGAGCACAGATACGCAGTATTTT
TRBV9	-	-	TRBJ2-1	CASSAALRPGEQFF	TGTGCCAGCAGCGCCGCCCTTCGGCCAGGGGAGCAGTTCTTC
TRBV27	-	-	TRBJ1-1	CASSPWTVGGTEAFF	TGTGCCAGCAGTCCGTGGACCGTAGGGGGCACTGAAGCTTTCTTT